The entry below describes one T cell receptor (beta chain). Its matching antigen is unknown. Sorted-subset replicate PCRs used 200 ng DNA, approximately 30,000 T cell genomes. The protocol was immunoSEQ multiplex PCR, while the TCRdb copy is restricted to in-frame clones and leaves out a portion. This table has more than 2 million clones, about 95% appearing once. This CDR3 contains 11 residues. V was cut by 8 bases and J by 4 bases, with 8 bases left in between. Germline CDR1 is LNHDA and CDR2 is SQIVND (reference sequence). Terminally differentiated effector memory CD45RA+ cells were excluded by CCR7 positive selection of CD45RO-negative cells. The data are from a study of shared clonotypes between healthy human individuals. Study findings and constraints: For sorted subsets, rarefaction showed incomplete sequencing despite large depth. Around 5% was the fraction of naive CD4 clonotypes found shared across a few donors.

The V and J genes are TRBV19 and TRBJ2-5; D ambiguous. This clonotype was sampled from a man aged 18 to 29 in good health. What was sequenced was naive CD8+ T cells sorted from blood. The CDR3 region is CASGPIETQYF. The CDR3 nucleotides read TGTGCCAGTGGACCGATAGAGACCCAGTACTTC.